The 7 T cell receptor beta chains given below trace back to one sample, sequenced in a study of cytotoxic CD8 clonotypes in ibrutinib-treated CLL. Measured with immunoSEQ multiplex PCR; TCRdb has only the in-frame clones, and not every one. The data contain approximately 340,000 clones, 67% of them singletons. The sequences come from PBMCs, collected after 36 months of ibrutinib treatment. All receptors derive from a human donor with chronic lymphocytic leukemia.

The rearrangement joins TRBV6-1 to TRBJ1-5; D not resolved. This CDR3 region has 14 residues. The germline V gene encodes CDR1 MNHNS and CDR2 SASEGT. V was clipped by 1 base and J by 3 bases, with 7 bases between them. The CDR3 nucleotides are TGTGCCAGCAGTGAAGTACTGATCAATCAGCCCCAGCATTTT. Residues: CASSEVLINQPQHF.

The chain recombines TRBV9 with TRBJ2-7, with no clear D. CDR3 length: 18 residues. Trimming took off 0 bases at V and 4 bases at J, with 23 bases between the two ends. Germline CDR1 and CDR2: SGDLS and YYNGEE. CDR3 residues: CASSVVRRARMEDYEQYF. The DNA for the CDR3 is TGTGCCAGCAGCGTAGTTCGTAGAGCCCGGATGGAAGATTACGAGCAGTACTTC.

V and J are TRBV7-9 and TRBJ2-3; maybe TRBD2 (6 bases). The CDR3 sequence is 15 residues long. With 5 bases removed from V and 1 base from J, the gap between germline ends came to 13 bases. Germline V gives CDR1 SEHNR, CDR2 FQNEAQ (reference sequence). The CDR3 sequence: CASSPSGGRTDTQYF. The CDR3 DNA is TGTGCCAGCAGCCCCTCCGGGGGTCGCACAGATACGCAGTATTTT.

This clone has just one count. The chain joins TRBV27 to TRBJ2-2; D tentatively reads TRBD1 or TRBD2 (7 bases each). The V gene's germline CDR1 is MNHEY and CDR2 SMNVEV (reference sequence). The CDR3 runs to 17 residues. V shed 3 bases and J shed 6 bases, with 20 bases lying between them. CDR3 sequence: CASSFSSGGAHSGELFF. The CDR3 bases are TGTGCCAGCAGTTTTAGTTCAGGGGGGGCACACTCCGGGGAGCTGTTTTTT.

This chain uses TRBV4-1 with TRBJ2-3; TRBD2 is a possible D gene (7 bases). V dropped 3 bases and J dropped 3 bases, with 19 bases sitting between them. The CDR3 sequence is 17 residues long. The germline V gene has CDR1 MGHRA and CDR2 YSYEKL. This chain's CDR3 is CASSQGGRAGRTDTQYF. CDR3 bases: TGCGCCAGCAGCCAGGGGGGGCGAGCGGGAAGGACAGATACGCAGTATTTT.

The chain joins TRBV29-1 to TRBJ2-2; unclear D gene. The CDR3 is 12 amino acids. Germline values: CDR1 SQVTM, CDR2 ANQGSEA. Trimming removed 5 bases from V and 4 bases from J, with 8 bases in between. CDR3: CSVLVRTGELFF. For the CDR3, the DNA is TGCAGCGTTCTAGTTCGCACCGGGGAGCTGTTTTTT.

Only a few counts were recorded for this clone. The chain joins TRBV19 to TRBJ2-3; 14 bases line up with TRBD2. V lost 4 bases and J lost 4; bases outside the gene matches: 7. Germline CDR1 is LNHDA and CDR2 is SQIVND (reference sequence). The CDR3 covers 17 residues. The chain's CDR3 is CASSTLGLAGAPDTQYF. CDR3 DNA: TGTGCCAGTAGTACGCTGGGACTAGCGGGAGCTCCAGATACGCAGTATTTT.